In its sample, the clone carrying this TCR beta chain was seen once. Its antigen is as yet unknown. The sample is drawn from a study of identifying expanded T cells in peripheral blood. Trimming left V 11 bases short and J 0 bases short, with 19 bases between. In germline, CDR1 is MNHNS, CDR2 SASEGT. The CDR3 sequence is 15 residues long. Libraries were prepared by immunoSEQ multiplex PCR; TCRdb keeps only in-frame clonotypes and omits some of them. Of fewer than 55,000 clones in the sample, roughly 80% were seen once. Study-wide results and caveats: Differentially abundant clones: roughly 1.3 between replicates, 15 to 17 at around 15 days, approximately 18 at four. Two-week clone count variance significantly increased as total template count grew.

Healthy donors had no documented immune events, such as infections, while sampled. The chain joins TRBV6-1 to TRBJ1-2, with D possibly being TRBD1 (5 bases). Sequencing input: blood. This sequence originates from a person aged 18-70 years in good health. CDR3 DNA: TGTGCCTTTGAGGGAGGGAGGGACCCTAACTATGGCTACACCTTC. Encoded protein: CAFEGGRDPNYGYTF.